The 14 T cell receptor beta chains in this list originate from one sample, sequenced in a study of vaccination and CD4 T cells after COVID-19. This sample's treatment: 10-day PBMC culture with coronavirus spike peptide pools or control peptides (ViraFEST assay). These TCRs are of unknown antigen specificity. Sequenced with the Oncomine TCR Beta short-read assay was DNA taken from cultured CD4+ T cells. TCRdb processed the PCR reads anew with MiXCR; each CDR3 protein has one entry. This table has 6,000 to 6,500 distinct CDR3 sequences, 77% appearing once. The sequenced sample consisted of CD4+ T cells from blood, cultured in vitro. Receptors were obtained from a human donor who had recovered from COVID-19.

The J gene is TRBJ2-3, the V gene TRBV10-3; 10 positions match TRBD1. There are 16 residues in the CDR3. The J segment lost 5 bases and the V segment lost 3 bases, leaving 8 bases of the junction unmatched. Looked up from germline, CDR1 is ENHRY and CDR2 is SYGVKD. The CDR3 nucleotides read TGTGCCATCAGTGACCCGGGACAGGGGAATGGAGATACGCAGTATTTT. This translates into CAISDPGQGNGDTQYF.

V and J are TRBV6-5 and TRBJ2-1; 11 positions agree with TRBD2. CDR1 and CDR2 from the germline V gene are MNHEY and SVGAGI. The trim removed 4 bases at V and 2 bases at J, leaving 4 bases unmatched. The CDR3 length is 16 residues. The CDR3 DNA follows: TGTGCCAGCAGTTCCAAACTAGCGGGGGCCTACAATGAGCAGTTCTTC. This codes for CASSSKLAGAYNEQFF.

This clonotype was found once. The chain employs TRBV20-1 and TRBJ1-5, with D possibly TRBD1 on 5 matching bases. Germline V gene data show CDR1 as DFQATT and CDR2 as SNEGSKA (reference sequence). CDR3 size: 15 residues. V lost 5 bases, J lost 6 bases, and 20 bases lay in between. CDR3 nucleotides: TGCAGTGCTGCACGTGACAGAAGGCTGGGTCAGCCCCAGCATTTT. It yields the protein CSAARDRRLGQPQHF.

J is TRBJ2-2 and V is TRBV20-1, with 9 bases aligning to TRBD2. This CDR3 region has 14 residues. V shed 2 bases and J 4 bases; nucleotides not matched to a gene: 2. The germline gives CDR1 DFQATT, CDR2 SNEGSKA (reference sequence). In DNA form, the CDR3 reads TGCAGTGCTAGATATAGCGGGGGCACCGGGGAGCTGTTTTTT. Its protein is CSARYSGGTGELFF.

This chain connects TRBV10-3 to TRBJ1-1; D is unclear. CDR1 is ENHRY and CDR2 is SYGVKD in the germline V gene. The CDR3 runs to 12 residues. The V and J ends lost 5 bases and 10 bases respectively, with 14 bases between them. The DNA of the CDR3 is TGTGCCATCAGTCCCTCCGGGGTCGCAGCTTTCTTT. This translates into CAISPSGVAAFF.

Only a few counts were recorded for this clonotype. The gene calls are TRBV20-1 and TRBJ1-1; no clear D. Trimming shortened V by 0 bases and J by 0 bases, and 11 bases separated the two germline ends. Germline CDR1 is DFQATT and CDR2 is SNEGSKA (reference sequence). The CDR3 totals 15 residues. CDR3 DNA sequence: TGCAGTGCTAGAGATTTCGGGGAGATGAACACTGAAGCTTTCTTT. This codes for CSARDFGEMNTEAFF.

This clonotype has just one count. The chain recombines TRBV7-2 with TRBJ2-7; 10 bases are shared with TRBD1. The CDR3 covers 14 residues. In germline, CDR1 is SGHTA, CDR2 FQGNSA. The J segment lost 2 bases and the V segment lost 5 bases, leaving 3 bases of the junction unmatched. CDR3 in DNA: TGTGCCAGCAGCCAAGACAGGGGGCCCTACGAGCAGTACTTC. Its translation: CASSQDRGPYEQYF.

V gene TRBV25-1 combines with J gene TRBJ2-1; 12 bases match TRBD2. Germline V gene sequence: CDR1 MGHDK, CDR2 SYGVNS. V lost 6 bases and J lost 0; bases outside the gene matches: 9. This CDR3 has 18 amino acids. The CDR3 is CASSLPGTSGSSYNEQFF. The DNA of the CDR3 is TGTGCCAGCAGCTTACCCGGGACTAGCGGGTCCTCCTACAATGAGCAGTTCTTC.

V usage is TRBV24-1 and J usage is TRBJ2-3, with TRBD1 matching over 7 bases. Germline trimming cut 4 bases from V and 2 bases from J; bases unmatched to any gene: 11. From germline, CDR1 is KGHDR and CDR2 SFDVKD. The CDR3 extends over 17 amino acids. The CDR3 sequence: CATSDPASGQYTDTQYF. CDR3 in DNA: TGTGCCACCAGTGACCCCGCCTCGGGACAGTACACAGATACGCAGTATTTT.

The chain is built from TRBV20-1 and TRBJ2-3; the D call may be TRBD1 or TRBD2 (5 bases each). Germline loops: CDR1 DFQATT, CDR2 SNEGSKA (reference sequence). V lost 0 bases and J lost 5, with 12 bases in between. There are 14 residues in the CDR3. The CDR3 sequence: CSARDSLRGDTQYF. The CDR3 DNA follows: TGCAGTGCTAGAGATAGCCTGAGGGGAGATACGCAGTATTTT.

CDR3 sequence: CASRGDFKTQYF. In DNA, the CDR3 is TGTGCCAGCAGGGGGGACTTTAAGACGCAGTATTTT. The rearrangement uses TRBV2 and TRBJ2-3; D perhaps matches TRBD2 (6 bases). Trimming pared 6 bases from V and 9 bases from J, leaving 13 bases between. Germline lookup yields CDR1 SNHLY and CDR2 FYNNEI. The CDR3 is 12 residues long. Drawing the rest from reference TRBV2 and TRBJ2-3, the complete variable domain is EPEVTQTPSHQVTQMGQEVILRCVPISNHLYFYWYRQILGQKVEFLVSFYNNEISEKSEIFDDQFSVERPDGSNFTLKIRSTKLEDSAMYFCASRGDFKTQYFGPGTRLTVL.

This clonotype showed up just a few times. V usage is TRBV15 and J usage is TRBJ1-1; 8 nucleotides agree with TRBD1. Trimming cost V 0 bases and J 4 bases; bases outside gene matches: 4. The V gene's germline CDR1 is LNHNV and CDR2 YYDKDF (reference sequence). The CDR3 runs to 15 residues. CDR3 in DNA: TGTGCCACCAGCAGAGATCGTACAGGGGGCACTGAAGCTTTCTTT. It yields the protein CATSRDRTGGTEAFF.

The table lists this clonotype with a few counts. The rearrangement links TRBV7-2 to TRBJ1-4; D uncertain. The V and J ends lost 8 bases and 1 base respectively, with 17 bases between them. The germline gives CDR1 SGHTA, CDR2 FQGNSA. The CDR3 has 16 amino acids. The CDR3 nucleotides read TGTGCCAGCGGCGGTCGGAGAGGTCTAACTAATGAAAAACTGTTTTTT. Translation gives CASGGRRGLTNEKLFF.

V usage is TRBV15 and J usage is TRBJ2-5, with 15 bases fitting TRBD2. V shed 1 base, J shed 2 bases, and the junction held 5 bases outside the gene matches. The germline V gene encodes CDR1 LNHNV and CDR2 YYDKDF (reference sequence). The CDR3 is 18 amino acids. CDR3 residues: CATSRGGLAGGVQETQYF. The DNA for the CDR3 is TGTGCCACCAGCAGAGGGGGACTAGCGGGGGGCGTACAAGAGACCCAGTACTTC.